The 12 T cell receptor beta chains below come from one sample, sequenced in a study of blood T cell repertoires in COVID-19. TCRdb's table, derived via immunoSEQ multiplex PCR, lists solely in-frame clones and lacks some. The sample contains around 140,000 clones, roughly nine tenths of which appear only once. Specimen: peripheral blood. The receptors originated from a man between 18 and 35 years old with COVID-19, enrolled during active disease.

V usage is TRBV12-5 and J usage is TRBJ2-1; 9 bases align to TRBD1. V was clipped by 6 bases and J by 7 bases; unmatched bases: 7. Germline V CDR1 and CDR2: LGHNT, FRNRAP. The CDR3 runs 14 residues. The CDR3 is CASGHGQGRNEQFF. CDR3 coding DNA: TGTGCTAGTGGCCACGGACAGGGGAGGAATGAGCAGTTCTTC.

This chain links TRBV7-9 with TRBJ2-2, with 10 positions matching TRBD2. The V gene end was trimmed by 2 bases and the J gene end by 7 bases; junction bases not matched to a gene: 7. This CDR3 spans 16 amino acids. Germline V CDR1 and CDR2: SEHNR, FQNEAQ (reference sequence). The CDR3 is CASSLWTSGPVGELFF. For the CDR3, the DNA is TGTGCCAGCAGCTTATGGACTAGCGGTCCGGTCGGGGAGCTGTTTTTT. The full variable domain, rest sourced from reference TRBV7-9 and TRBJ2-2, is DTGVSQNPRHKITKRGQNVTFRCDPISEHNRLYWYRQTLGQGPEFLTYFQNEAQLEKSRLLSDRFSAERPKGSFSTLEIQRTEQGDSAMYLCASSLWTSGPVGELFFGEGSRLTVL.

The chain uses TRBV7-9 and TRBJ2-7, with 9 bases aligning to TRBD1. This CDR3 comprises 14 residues. The V segment lost 2 bases and the J segment 5 bases; nucleotides outside the gene matches: 4. Per germline, CDR1 SEHNR and CDR2 FQNEAQ (reference sequence). The DNA for the CDR3 is TGTGCCAGCAGCTTACGGACAGGGGCCCACGAGCAGTACTTC. Amino acids: CASSLRTGAHEQYF.

The chain joins TRBV10-3 to TRBJ2-1; TRBD2 agrees at 9 bases. The CDR3 loop spans 17 amino acids. V dropped 2 bases and J dropped 4; count of bases not matched to a gene: 9. Germline values: CDR1 ENHRY, CDR2 SYGVKD. The CDR3: CAISERAGGPVYNEQFF. DNA for the CDR3: TGTGCCATCAGTGAGAGGGCGGGAGGGCCGGTTTACAATGAGCAGTTCTTC.

This chain links TRBV9 with TRBJ2-2; D unresolved. The CDR3 is 17 amino acids. With 0 bases removed from V and 1 base from J, the gap between germline ends came to 13 bases. Germline lookup yields CDR1 SGDLS and CDR2 YYNGEE. CDR3: CASSVDPQRMNTGELFF. CDR3 bases: TGTGCCAGCAGCGTAGACCCCCAGCGAATGAACACCGGGGAGCTGTTTTTT.

V usage is TRBV12-5 and J usage is TRBJ2-1; a possible D gene is TRBD1 (6 bases). V gave up 0 bases and J gave up 10 bases, with 7 bases separating them. The germline CDR1 and CDR2 sequences are LGHNT and FRNRAP. The CDR3 spans 12 residues. The CDR3 reads CASGLVGQEQFF. DNA for the CDR3: TGTGCTAGTGGTTTGGTAGGACAGGAGCAGTTCTTC.

The chain uses TRBV28 and TRBJ2-5; 9 bases are a match to TRBD1. CDR1 MDHEN and CDR2 SYDVKM come from the germline V gene. V was pared by 6 bases and J by 5 bases, with 7 bases of the junction left unmatched. There are 14 residues in the CDR3. As DNA, the CDR3 is TGTGCCAGCAGACCTTGGACAGGGGTGGAGACCCAGTACTTC. Its translation: CASRPWTGVETQYF.

This clone appeared once. The rearrangement uses TRBV19 and TRBJ1-2; no firm D call. The CDR3 runs to 14 residues. Deletions cut 3 bases from V and 2 bases from J, with 10 bases between. The germline V gene has CDR1 LNHDA and CDR2 SQIVND (reference sequence). The CDR3 sequence: CASSIDTLNYGYTF. CDR3 DNA: TGTGCCAGTAGTATTGATACCCTAAACTATGGCTACACCTTC.

This chain links TRBV4-3 with TRBJ2-7; 10 bases align to TRBD2. CDR3 length equals 16 residues. With V trimmed by 0 bases and J by 1 base, 3 bases remained unmatched. The germline CDR1 and CDR2 sequences are LGHNA and YSLEER. In DNA form, the CDR3 reads TGCGCCAGCAGCCAAGATATAGCGGGGGGTTCCTACGAGCAGTACTTC. Protein sequence: CASSQDIAGGSYEQYF.

The rearrangement uses TRBV9 and TRBJ1-2; 11 bases align to TRBD1. The germline gives CDR1 SGDLS, CDR2 YYNGEE. The CDR3 spans 15 residues. With 0 bases clipped from V and 8 bases from J, the junction kept 6 bases outside the gene matches. As DNA, the CDR3 is TGTGCCAGCAGCGTAGGAGGGACAGGGGGTTTCGGCTACACCTTC. Residues: CASSVGGTGGFGYTF.

Turning to this clone: A junction end diverges from the germline sequence, so it may reflect a read error. The CDR3 loop reads CATRVQGEKLLF. Here the CDR3 DNA reads TGTGCCACACGGGTGCAGGGTGAAAAACTGCTTTTT. The V and J genes are TRBV6-5 and TRBJ1-4, with D possibly matching TRBD1 (5 bases). The CDR3 totals 12 residues. The germline CDR1 and CDR2 sequences are MNHEY and SVGAGI.

This sequence joins TRBV24-1 and TRBJ2-2; 12 bases are a match to TRBD1. The CDR3 has 17 amino acids. V trimming: 5 bases; J trimming: 3 bases; junction bases outside the gene matches: 6. Germline V lookup: CDR1 KGHDR, CDR2 SFDVKD. For the CDR3, the DNA is TGTGCCACCAGTGGGGACAGGGGGCGCGGGGACACCGGGGAGCTGTTTTTT. Amino acid sequence: CATSGDRGRGDTGELFF.